This T cell receptor (beta chain) was recorded in a study of blood T cell repertoires in COVID-19. Per the study methods: Using reference gene primer amplification, nucleated cell counts were estimated. This table comes from immunoSEQ multiplex PCR, and its TCRdb copy is limited to in-frame clones, with some not included. From that table come the V and J calls and clone size; the DNA was used to work out D and trimming. Of around 320,000 clones detected, roughly nine tenths appear once; the ten largest clones hold approximately 2.9%. This CDR3 is 18 amino acids long. Assignment of participants to cohorts was predicated upon participant-reported clinical history.

Sequencing was performed on PBMCs or T cells enriched from blood (not recorded which). The TCR was taken from a woman aged 45-65 years who had been exposed to COVID-19. This rearrangement joins TRBV21-1 to TRBJ1-5; the table names TRBD1, a call not compared with the DNA. TRBV21-1 is a pseudogene. CDR3 nucleotides: TGTGCCAGCAGCAAAGAGGTCAGGGGATCGGATAGCAATCAGCCCCAGCATTTT. It translates to CASSKEVRGSDSNQPQHF.